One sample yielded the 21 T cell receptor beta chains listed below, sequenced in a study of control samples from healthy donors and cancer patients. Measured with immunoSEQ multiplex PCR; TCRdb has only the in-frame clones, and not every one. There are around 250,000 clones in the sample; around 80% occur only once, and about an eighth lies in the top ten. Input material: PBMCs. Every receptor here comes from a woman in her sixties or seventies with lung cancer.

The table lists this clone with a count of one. Here the CDR3 DNA reads TGTGCCAGTAGTATAGATCAGCTGAACACTGAAGCTTTCTTT. Translated, it gives CASSIDQLNTEAFF. J is TRBJ1-1 and V is TRBV19; D is undetermined. Deletions cut 0 bases from V and 0 bases from J, with 5 bases between. Germline V gene sequence: CDR1 LNHDA, CDR2 SQIVND (reference sequence). The CDR3 totals 14 residues. The full variable domain, completed using reference TRBV19 and TRBJ1-1, is DGGITQSPKYLFRKEGQNVTLSCEQNLNHDAMYWYRQDPGQGLRLIYYSQIVNDFQKGDIAEGYSVSREKKESFPLTVTSAQKNPTAFYLCASSIDQLNTEAFFGQGTRLTVV.

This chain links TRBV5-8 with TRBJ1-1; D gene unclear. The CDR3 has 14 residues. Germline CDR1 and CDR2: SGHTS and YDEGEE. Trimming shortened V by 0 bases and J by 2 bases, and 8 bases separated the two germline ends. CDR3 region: CASSLGHRNTEAFF. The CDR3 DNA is TGTGCCAGCAGCTTGGGACATAGAAACACTGAAGCTTTCTTT.

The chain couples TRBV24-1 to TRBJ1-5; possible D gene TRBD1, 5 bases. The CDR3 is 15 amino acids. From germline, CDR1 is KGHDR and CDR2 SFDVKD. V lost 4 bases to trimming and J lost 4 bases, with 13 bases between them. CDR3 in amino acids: CATSEGGVGNQPQHF. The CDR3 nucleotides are TGTGCCACCAGTGAGGGGGGGGTTGGGAATCAGCCCCAGCATTTT.

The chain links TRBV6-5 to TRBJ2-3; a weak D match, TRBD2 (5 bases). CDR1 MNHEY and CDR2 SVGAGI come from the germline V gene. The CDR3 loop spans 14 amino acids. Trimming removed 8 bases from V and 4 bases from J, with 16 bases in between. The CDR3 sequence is CASQRGSRSDTQYF. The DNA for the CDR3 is TGTGCCAGCCAAAGAGGGAGCCGATCAGATACGCAGTATTTT.

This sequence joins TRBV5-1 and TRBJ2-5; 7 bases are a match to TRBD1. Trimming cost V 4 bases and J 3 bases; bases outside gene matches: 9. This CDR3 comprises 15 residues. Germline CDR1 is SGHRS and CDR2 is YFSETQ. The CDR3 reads CASSPFRDRKETQYF. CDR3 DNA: TGCGCCAGCAGCCCATTCCGGGACAGAAAAGAGACCCAGTACTTC.

The CDR3 DNA is TGTGCCAGCAACAAGGGTGCATTATCTCCGGTCTACAATGAGCAGTTCTTC. It translates to CASNKGALSPVYNEQFF. V gene TRBV2 combines with J gene TRBJ2-1; D not certain. This CDR3 spans 17 amino acids. Trimming took 7 bases from V and 3 from J, leaving 22 bases between them. CDR1 is SNHLY and CDR2 is FYNNEI in the germline V gene.

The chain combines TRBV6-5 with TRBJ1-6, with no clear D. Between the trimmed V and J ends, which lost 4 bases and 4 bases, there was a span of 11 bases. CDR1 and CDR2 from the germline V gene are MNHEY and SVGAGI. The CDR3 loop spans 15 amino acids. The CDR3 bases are TGTGCCAGCAGTTTGGAGTTGCGGTATAATTCACCCCTCCACTTT. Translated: CASSLELRYNSPLHF.

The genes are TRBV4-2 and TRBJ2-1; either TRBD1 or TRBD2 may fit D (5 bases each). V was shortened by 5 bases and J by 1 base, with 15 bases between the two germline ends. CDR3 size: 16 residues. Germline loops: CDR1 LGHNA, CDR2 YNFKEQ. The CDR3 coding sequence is TGTGCCAGCAGCAAGGGGACGCAGGAGTCCTACAATGAGCAGTTCTTC. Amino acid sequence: CASSKGTQESYNEQFF.

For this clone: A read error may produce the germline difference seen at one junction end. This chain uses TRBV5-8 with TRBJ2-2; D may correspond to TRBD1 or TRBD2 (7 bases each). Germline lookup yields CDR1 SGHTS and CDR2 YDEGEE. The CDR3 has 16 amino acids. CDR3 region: CASSPNRGGNPGELFF. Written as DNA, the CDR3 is TGTGCCAGCAGCCCAAACAGGGGAGGGAACCCCGGGGAGCTGTTTTTT.

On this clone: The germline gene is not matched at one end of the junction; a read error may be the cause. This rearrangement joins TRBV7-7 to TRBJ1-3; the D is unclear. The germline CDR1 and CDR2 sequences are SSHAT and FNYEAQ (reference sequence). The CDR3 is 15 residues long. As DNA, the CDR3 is TGTGCTAGCAGCCTAGGGAGTACAGCCGGAAACACCATATATTTT. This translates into CASSLGSTAGNTIYF.

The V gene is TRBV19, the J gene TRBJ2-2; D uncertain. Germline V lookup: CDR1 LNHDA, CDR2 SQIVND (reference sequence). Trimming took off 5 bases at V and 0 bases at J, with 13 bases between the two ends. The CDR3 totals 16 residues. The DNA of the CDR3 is TGTGCCAGTAGTTACCTTATCCTCGCGAACACCGGGGAGCTGTTTTTT. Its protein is CASSYLILANTGELFF.

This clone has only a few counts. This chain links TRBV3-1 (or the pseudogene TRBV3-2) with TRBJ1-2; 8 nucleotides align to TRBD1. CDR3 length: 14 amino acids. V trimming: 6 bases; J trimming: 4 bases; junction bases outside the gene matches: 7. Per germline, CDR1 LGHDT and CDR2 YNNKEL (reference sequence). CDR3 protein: CASSRQGSLYGYTF. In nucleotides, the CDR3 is TGTGCCAGCAGTCGACAGGGGTCACTCTATGGCTACACCTTC.

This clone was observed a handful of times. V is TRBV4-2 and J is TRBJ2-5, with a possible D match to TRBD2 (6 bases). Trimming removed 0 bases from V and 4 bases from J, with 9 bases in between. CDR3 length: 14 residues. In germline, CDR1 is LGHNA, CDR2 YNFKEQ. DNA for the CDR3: TGTGCCAGCAGCCAAGAGACCGGGAGAGAGACCCAGTACTTC. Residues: CASSQETGRETQYF.

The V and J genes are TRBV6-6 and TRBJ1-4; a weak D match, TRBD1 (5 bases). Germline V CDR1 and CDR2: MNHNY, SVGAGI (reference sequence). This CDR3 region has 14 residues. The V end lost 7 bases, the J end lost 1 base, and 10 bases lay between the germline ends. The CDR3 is CASTRGVTNEKLFF. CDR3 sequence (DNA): TGTGCCAGCACCCGGGGGGTAACTAATGAAAAACTGTTTTTT.

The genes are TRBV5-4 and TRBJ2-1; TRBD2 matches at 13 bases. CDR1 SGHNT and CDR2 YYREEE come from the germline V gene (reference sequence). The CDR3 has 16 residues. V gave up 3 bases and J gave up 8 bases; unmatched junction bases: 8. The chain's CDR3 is CASSSGTSGMGYEQFF. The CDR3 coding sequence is TGTGCCAGCAGCTCAGGGACTAGCGGGATGGGCTATGAGCAGTTCTTC.

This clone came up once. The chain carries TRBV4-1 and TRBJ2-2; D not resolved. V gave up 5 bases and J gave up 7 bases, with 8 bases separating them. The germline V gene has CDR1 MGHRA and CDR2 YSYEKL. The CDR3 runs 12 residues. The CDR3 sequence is CASSGMVGELFF. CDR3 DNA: TGCGCCAGCAGCGGGATGGTCGGGGAGCTGTTTTTT.

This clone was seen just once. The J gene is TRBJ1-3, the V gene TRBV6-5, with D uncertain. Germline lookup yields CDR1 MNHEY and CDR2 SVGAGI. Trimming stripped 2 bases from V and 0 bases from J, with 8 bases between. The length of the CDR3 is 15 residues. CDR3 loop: CASSYDGPSGNTIYF. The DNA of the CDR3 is TGTGCCAGCAGTTACGACGGGCCCTCTGGAAACACCATATATTTT.

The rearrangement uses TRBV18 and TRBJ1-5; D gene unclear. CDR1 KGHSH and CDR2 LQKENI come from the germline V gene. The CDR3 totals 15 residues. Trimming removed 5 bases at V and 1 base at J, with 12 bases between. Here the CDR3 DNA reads TGTGCCAGCTCAAGTTTATCGGTGAGCAATCAGCCCCAGCATTTT. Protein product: CASSSLSVSNQPQHF.

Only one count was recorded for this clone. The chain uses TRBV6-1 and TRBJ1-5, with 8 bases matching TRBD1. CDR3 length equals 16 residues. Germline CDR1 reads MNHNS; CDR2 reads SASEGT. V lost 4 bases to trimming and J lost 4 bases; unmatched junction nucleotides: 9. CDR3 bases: TGTGCCAGCAGTGCCGGGACAGGAAGAGGGAATCAGCCCCAGCATTTT. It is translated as CASSAGTGRGNQPQHF.

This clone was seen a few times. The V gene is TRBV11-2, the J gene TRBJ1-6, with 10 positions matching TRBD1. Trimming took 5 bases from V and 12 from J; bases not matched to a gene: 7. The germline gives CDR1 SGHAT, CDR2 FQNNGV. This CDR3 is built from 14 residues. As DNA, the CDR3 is TGTGCCAGCAGCGTGGGGACAGGGGACGGACCCCTCCACTTT. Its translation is CASSVGTGDGPLHF. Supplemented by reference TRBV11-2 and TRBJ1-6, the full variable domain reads EAGVAQSPRYKIIEKRQSVAFWCNPISGHATLYWYQQILGQGPKLLIQFQNNGVVDDSQLPKDRFSAERLKGVDSTLKIQPAKLEDSAVYLCASSVGTGDGPLHFGNGTRLTVT.

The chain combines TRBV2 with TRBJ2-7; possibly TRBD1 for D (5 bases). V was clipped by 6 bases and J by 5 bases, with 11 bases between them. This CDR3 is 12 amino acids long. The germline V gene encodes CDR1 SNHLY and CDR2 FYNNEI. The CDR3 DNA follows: TGTGCCAGCAGAGACAGAACCGACGAGCAGTACTTC. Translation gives CASRDRTDEQYF.